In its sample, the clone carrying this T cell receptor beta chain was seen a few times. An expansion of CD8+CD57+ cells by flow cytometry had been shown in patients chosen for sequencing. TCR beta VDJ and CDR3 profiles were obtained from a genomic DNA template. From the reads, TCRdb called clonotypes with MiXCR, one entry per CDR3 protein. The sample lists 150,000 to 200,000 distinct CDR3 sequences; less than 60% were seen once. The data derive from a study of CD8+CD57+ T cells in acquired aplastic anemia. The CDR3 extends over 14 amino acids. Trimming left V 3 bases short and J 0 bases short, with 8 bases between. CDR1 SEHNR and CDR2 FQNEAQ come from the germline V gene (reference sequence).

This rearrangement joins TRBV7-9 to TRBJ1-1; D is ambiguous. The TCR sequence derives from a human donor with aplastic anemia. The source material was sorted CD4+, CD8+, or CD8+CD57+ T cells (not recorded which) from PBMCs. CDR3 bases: TGTGCCAGCAGCTTGAGGGCACTGAACACTGAAGCTTTCTTT. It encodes CASSLRALNTEAFF.